The rows below give T cell receptor beta chains drawn from one sample of a study of cytomegalovirus exposure and HLA in healthy donors. The table came from immunoSEQ multiplex PCR; TCRdb's copy has only in-frame clones and leaves some out. There are 95,000 to 150,000 clones in the sample; around 82% occur only once, and more than 3.5% lies in the top ten. The sample consisted of PBMCs. Receptors originate from a woman between 35 and 50 years old in good health and CMV-seropositive. Both conserved end residues are part of each CDR3. D genes are given only for firm matches. Clone sizes are given selectively: once, few, many, or a class where the clone is expanded.

TRBJ2-7,-,TRBD2,TRBV6-5,TGTGCCAGCAGTTACGAGCGGGAGTCCTACGAGCAGTACTTC,CASSYERESYEQYF
TRBJ2-5,-,-,TRBV25-1,TGTGCCAGCAGCCATGGACAGATCCAAGAGACCCAGTACTTC,CASSHGQIQETQYF
TRBJ2-2,-,-,TRBV5-1,TGCGCCAGCACAAACTCAAATACCGGGGAGCTGTTTTTT,CASTNSNTGELFF
TRBJ1-6,-,TRBD1,TRBV5-1,TGCGCCAGCAGCTTGGACCGGGACAGGGTTTCACCCCTCCACTTT,CASSLDRDRVSPLHF
TRBJ2-4,-,TRBD1,TRBV7-8,TGTGCCAGCAGCTCTAGGCCCGGGACAGGGGGCCATAACATTCAGTACTTC,CASSSRPGTGGHNIQYF
TRBJ2-6,-,TRBD2,TRBV7-9,TGTTCCAGCAGTTCCGGGACTAGCCGTACAGGGGCCAACGTCCTGACTTTC,CSSSSGTSRTGANVLTF
TRBJ2-3,-,-,TRBV27,TGTGCCAGCAGCGAAAGGGAAGGGGCCGATACGCAGTATTTT,CASSEREGADTQYF
TRBJ2-7,-,TRBD2,TRBV30,TGTGCCTGGAGTATGGGACTAGCGTACGAGCAGTACTTC,CAWSMGLAYEQYF
TRBJ2-5,-,-,TRBV18,TGTGCCAGCCCCCAGGGGACCCAGTACTTC,CASPQGTQYF
TRBJ2-3,-,-,TRBV5-1,TGCGCCAGCAGCGCATCGCAGGGTTTGAATACGCAGTATTTT,CASSASQGLNTQYF
TRBJ2-1,-,-,TRBV27,TGTGCCAGCAGTTTAGTTGCGGGTCGAACCAATGAGCAGTTCTTC,CASSLVAGRTNEQFF
TRBJ2-5,-,TRBD2,TRBV15,TGTGCCACCAGTTTATCTTTGGGGGGGGACTTTTGGGAGACCCAGTACTTC,CATSLSLGGDFWETQYF
TRBJ2-1,-,TRBD2,TRBV9,TGTGCCAGCAGCGTAGCTATAGCGGGATCCGGCGGTGAGCAGTTCTTC,CASSVAIAGSGGEQFF
TRBJ1-4,-,-,TRBV11-2,TGTGCCAGCAGCTTAGGACAGAAGAATGAAAAACTGTTTTTT,CASSLGQKNEKLFF
TRBJ2-1,-,TRBD1,TRBV6-6,TGTGCCAGCAGATTGACAGGGGGCGGGAATGAGCAGTTCTTC,CASRLTGGGNEQFF
TRBJ2-2,-,TRBD2,TRBV28,TGTGCCAGCAGTTTAACTAGCGGGAACACCGGGGAGCTGTTTTTT,CASSLTSGNTGELFF
TRBJ2-1,-,TRBD2,TRBV30,TGTGCCTGGAGTGGGGGACTAGGCGGTGAGCAGTTCTTC,CAWSGGLGGEQFF
TRBJ2-3,-,TRBD2,TRBV19,TGTGCCAGTAGACCCGGGGGACTAGCGGGAGGGCCTTACCTTAGAGATACGCAGTATTTT,CASRPGGLAGGPYLRDTQYF
TRBJ1-6,-,-,TRBV5-4,TGTGCCAGCAGCTTGTCGGGGGGGACCTATAATTCACCCCTCCACTTT,CASSLSGGTYNSPLHF
TRBJ2-7,-,TRBD1,TRBV5-1,TGCGCCAGCAGCTTAGGACAGGGGGTCTACGAGCAGTACTTC,CASSLGQGVYEQYF
TRBJ2-2,-,-,TRBV7-9,TGTGCCAGCAGCTTACAGGGGCGCACCGGGGAGCTGTTTTTT,CASSLQGRTGELFF
TRBJ1-1,-,-,TRBV18,TGTGCCAGCTCACCACTCCAAACTACGGGGAACACTGAAGCTTTCTTT,CASSPLQTTGNTEAFF
TRBJ1-5,once,-,TRBV15,TGTGCCACCAGCAGAGATCGGGGAGGAGGCAATCAGCCCCAGCATTTT,CATSRDRGGGNQPQHF
TRBJ1-5,once,TRBD1,TRBV7-9,TGTTCCAGCAGCTTAGGGGACAGTAGCAATCAGCCCCAGCATTTT,CSSSLGDSSNQPQHF
TRBJ1-4,-,-,TRBV27,TGTGCCAGCAGTTTTCGGCAGGGTGGTGAAAAACTGTTTTTT,CASSFRQGGEKLFF
TRBJ1-2,-,-,TRBV9,TGTGCCAGCAGCGTATATCAGGGAATCGATGGCTACACCTTC,CASSVYQGIDGYTF
TRBJ2-1,-,-,TRBV5-6,TGTGCCAGCAGCGTTACAGGGACCGGGAATGAGCAGTTCTTC,CASSVTGTGNEQFF
TRBJ1-1,once,-,TRBV10-3,TGTGCCATCAGTGATACAGGCACGAACACTGAAGCTTTCTTT,CAISDTGTNTEAFF
TRBJ2-2,-,-,TRBV5-1,TGCGCCAGCAGCTTAAGGTTCGGACTCCAACCCACCGGGGAGCTGTTTTTT,CASSLRFGLQPTGELFF
TRBJ2-5,-,TRBD2,TRBV5-1,TGCGCCAGCAGCCCAGAGAGAGCGGGAGGGCCTCTCGGGACCCAGTACTTC,CASSPERAGGPLGTQYF
TRBJ2-1,-,-,TRBV5-6,TGTGCCAGCAGGTGGAGGGTGAATGAGCAGTTCTTC,CASRWRVNEQFF
TRBJ1-5,-,TRBD1,TRBV15,TGTGCCACCAGCAGGCAGGGGGATCAGCCCCAGCATTTT,CATSRQGDQPQHF
TRBJ2-3,-,TRBD2,TRBV7-8,TGTGCCAGCAGCCGGACTAGCGGGACCTCTATCAGCACAGATACGCAGTATTTT,CASSRTSGTSISTDTQYF
TRBJ2-7,-,-,TRBV28,TGTGCCAGCAGTGTAGACCAGGGCTCCTACGAGCAGTACTTC,CASSVDQGSYEQYF
TRBJ1-1,few,-,TRBV5-6,TGTGCCAGCAGCTTGTTGGGCATGAACACTGAAGCTTTCTTT,CASSLLGMNTEAFF
TRBJ1-2,-,-,TRBV5-5,TGTGCCAGCAACTCGGGAGGGTCTAACTATGGCTACACCTTC,CASNSGGSNYGYTF
TRBJ2-1,-,TRBD2,TRBV2,TGTGCCAGGGCTCGGGGACTAGCGGAGCCCAATGAGCAGTTCTTC,CARARGLAEPNEQFF
TRBJ2-2,once,-,TRBV4-1,TGCGCCAGCAGCCGGGAACAGGGCGCCGGGGAGCTGTTTTTT,CASSREQGAGELFF
TRBJ1-2,-,-,TRBV27,TGTGCCAGCAGTTTACTCCCTAACTATGGCTACACCTTC,CASSLLPNYGYTF
TRBJ1-5,-,TRBD1,TRBV28,TGTGCCAGCAGTCCCCTCCAGGGGGTTCAGCCCCAGCATTTT,CASSPLQGVQPQHF
TRBJ2-7,-,-,TRBV7-9,TGTGCCAGCAGCCCCCGGGACACAATCTACGAGCAGTACTTC,CASSPRDTIYEQYF
TRBJ2-7,-,-,TRBV25-1,TGTGCCAGCAGAACTAGCCACGAGCAGTACTTC,CASRTSHEQYF
TRBJ2-7,-,-,TRBV28,TGTGCCAGCAGTTTAATGCCCGGGAGCGGCGAGCAGTACTTC,CASSLMPGSGEQYF
TRBJ1-2,-,TRBD1,TRBV6-5,TGTGCCAGCAGGAAGACAGGGGGGTATGGCTACACCTTC,CASRKTGGYGYTF
TRBJ2-1,few,TRBD2,TRBV4-1,TGCGCCAGCAGCCAAGGTAGCGGGAGTAATGAGCAGTTCTTC,CASSQGSGSNEQFF
TRBJ1-5,-,TRBD1,TRBV7-2,TGTGCCAGCAGCTTATCGACAGGGGTCGGGGATCAGCCCCAGCATTTT,CASSLSTGVGDQPQHF
TRBJ2-7,-,TRBD2,TRBV7-2,TGTGCCAGCTCATCGGGGGGGGGCGGTAGCATTTCCTACGAGCAGTACTTC,CASSSGGGGSISYEQYF
TRBJ2-7,-,-,TRBV6-1,TGTGCCAGCAGCGATACAGGATCCACCTCCTACGAGCAGTACTTC,CASSDTGSTSYEQYF
TRBJ1-2,few,-,TRBV30,TGTGCCTGGAACCCGGGGGATACCTATGGCTACACCTTC,CAWNPGDTYGYTF
TRBJ1-2,few,-,TRBV10-3,TGTGCCATCAGTCCCCAGGGATGGGATGGCTACACCTTC,CAISPQGWDGYTF
TRBJ1-1,-,-,TRBV30,TGTGCCTGGGTGGAGGAGTACATGAACATTGAAGCTTTCTTT,CAWVEEYMNIEAFF
TRBJ2-7,-,-,TRBV5-4,TGTGCCAGCAGCTGGGGCCCTACCACCTACGAGCAGTACTTC,CASSWGPTTYEQYF
TRBJ1-2,once,-,TRBV14,TGTGCCAGCAGCCACTATTCTGTGACCTTTGAGGCCTATGGCTACACCTTC,CASSHYSVTFEAYGYTF